A selection of T cell receptor beta chains follows, all from one sample in a study of blood T cells in healthy people across ages. MiXCR, run by TCRdb on the 5' RACE reads, gives a single entry per CDR3 protein. The sample contains around 1.7 million distinct CDR3 sequences, roughly 27% of which appear only once. The material sequenced was blood. These receptors were taken from a young woman in good health. CDR3s include the opening cysteine and the closing phenylalanine or tryptophan. D genes are given only for firm matches. Part of the rows lack a size; the others show once, few, many or a class for expanded clones.

-,-,TRBV12-3/TRBV12-4,TRBJ1-5,CASSLFPGDQPQHF,TGTGCCAGCAGTTTATTTCCAGGGGATCAGCCCCAGCATTTT
many,-,TRBV29-1,TRBJ2-1,CSVATRRSEQFF,TGCAGCGTTGCGACTAGAAGGTCTGAGCAGTTCTTC
-,TRBD1,TRBV14,TRBJ2-1,CASSLPGQGAEEQFF,TGTGCCAGCAGTCTACCGGGACAGGGGGCTGAGGAGCAGTTCTTC
-,TRBD1,TRBV28,TRBJ2-7,CASSLPDRAGYEQYF,TGTGCCAGCAGTTTACCGGACAGGGCAGGCTACGAGCAGTACTTC
few,-,TRBV4-1,TRBJ1-4,CASSLPLATNEKLFF,TGCGCCAGCAGCCTCCCTCTAGCAACTAATGAAAAACTGTTTTTT
-,-,TRBV7-9,TRBJ2-7,CASSKSGSPNEQYF,TGTGCCAGCAGCAAATCGGGCTCCCCGAACGAGCAGTACTTC
few,-,TRBV9,TRBJ2-3,CASSYRFDTQYF,TGTGCCAGCAGCTACCGGTTCGATACGCAGTATTTT
few,TRBD2,TRBV5-1,TRBJ2-1,CASLAGGQSYNEQFF,TGCGCCAGCTTAGCGGGGGGCCAATCCTACAATGAGCAGTTCTTC
-,TRBD2,TRBV5-1,TRBJ2-7,CASSFETSGSSSYEQYF,TGCGCCAGCAGCTTCGAAACTAGCGGGTCAAGCTCCTACGAGCAGTACTTC
-,-,TRBV6-5,TRBJ2-1,CASSYSNPAFQYNEQFF,TGTGCCAGCAGTTACTCGAACCCGGCTTTCCAATACAATGAGCAGTTCTTC
few,-,TRBV18,TRBJ1-6,CASSPTGRRVDLHF,TGTGCCAGCTCACCGACGGGACGGCGGGTGGACCTCCACTTT
many,TRBD2,TRBV5-1,TRBJ2-7,CASSLFSGGDEQYF,TGCGCCAGCAGCTTGTTTAGCGGGGGAGACGAGCAGTACTTC
few,TRBD2,TRBV6-5,TRBJ2-1,CASSSSGGQSFF,TGTGCCAGCTCATCTAGCGGGGGCCAAAGTTTCTTC
few,-,TRBV5-1,TRBJ2-1,CASSLFTDNEQFF,TGCGCCAGCAGCTTGTTTACAGACAATGAGCAGTTCTTC
-,-,TRBV12-3/TRBV12-4,TRBJ1-2,CASSFPAEGYTF,TGTGCCAGCAGTTTTCCCGCAGAGGGCTACACCTTC
-,-,TRBV7-2,TRBJ2-1,CTSSLGPGQFEQFF,TGTACCAGCAGCTTAGGGCCCGGACAGTTTGAGCAGTTCTTC
few,-,TRBV7-9,TRBJ2-7,CASSLALREKQYF,TGTGCCAGCAGCTTAGCGCTACGGGAGAAGCAGTACTTC
many,-,TRBV7-2,TRBJ2-3,CASSKGRARSQYF,TGTGCCAGCAGCAAAGGACGTGCACGCTCGCAGTATTTT
-,-,TRBV30,TRBJ1-1,CAWSLLENTEAFF,TGTGCCTGGAGCCTCCTAGAGAACACTGAAGCTTTCTTT
-,TRBD1,TRBV12-3/TRBV12-4,TRBJ2-2,CASSPRGTVNTGELFF,TGTGCCAGCAGTCCCAGAGGGACAGTGAACACCGGGGAGCTGTTTTTT
few,TRBD1,TRBV9,TRBJ1-1,CASSDSGDRDTEAFF,TGTGCCAGCAGCGACTCCGGGGACAGGGACACTGAAGCTTTCTTT
-,TRBD2,TRBV9,TRBJ2-3,CASSVRVREASSTDTQYF,TGTGCCAGCAGCGTGCGGGTTCGGGAGGCTAGTAGCACAGATACGCAGTATTTT
-,-,TRBV7-2,TRBJ2-5,CASSAQGAGTQYF,TGTGCCAGCAGCGCCCAGGGCGCTGGGACCCAGTACTTC
-,-,TRBV15,TRBJ1-1,CATSEDVFYTEAFF,TGTGCCACCAGCGAAGACGTCTTTTACACTGAAGCTTTCTTT
many,-,TRBV7-8,TRBJ2-7,CASSLVGNRNYEQYF,TGTGCCAGCAGCTTAGTGGGCAACAGAAACTACGAGCAGTACTTC
many,-,TRBV7-6,TRBJ1-2,CASSGAGRGIGYTF,TGTGCCAGCAGCGGAGCGGGGAGGGGGATTGGCTACACCTTC
few,-,TRBV5-1,TRBJ1-2,CASSKEGTVDGYTF,TGCGCCAGCAGCAAGGAAGGGACGGTGGATGGCTACACCTTC
few,TRBD2,TRBV20-1,TRBJ2-7,CSARTSGVTYEQYF,TGCAGTGCTCGGACTAGCGGTGTAACCTACGAGCAGTACTTC
-,-,TRBV7-2,TRBJ2-1,CASSLPGRYEQFF,TGTGCCAGCAGCTTGCCAGGGCGCTACGAGCAGTTCTTC